This T cell receptor (beta chain) emerged from a study of T cells in Graves' hyperthyroidism and ophthalmopathy. The V segment lost 0 bases and the J segment 2 bases; nucleotides outside the gene matches: 4. The germline V gene encodes CDR1 DFQATT and CDR2 SNEGSKA (reference sequence). CDR3 size: 15 residues. This clonotype appeared many times. Amplified regions were TCR beta CDR3 sequences from RNA transcripts. The HTBI primer set served for first-round RT-PCR of the TCR CDR3. TCRdb used MiXCR to reprocess the multiplex PCR reads, holding one entry per CDR3 protein. The sample holds under 450,000 distinct CDR3 sequences, more than 15% seen once.

The chain recombines TRBV20-1 with TRBJ1-5, with 7 bases fitting TRBD1. This sequence originates from a woman aged 18-30 years with Graves' hyperthyroidism. Input material: blood. The CDR3 reads CSARENDRGNQPQHF. The DNA for the CDR3 is TGCAGTGCTAGAGAGAATGACAGGGGCAATCAGCCCCAGCATTTT.